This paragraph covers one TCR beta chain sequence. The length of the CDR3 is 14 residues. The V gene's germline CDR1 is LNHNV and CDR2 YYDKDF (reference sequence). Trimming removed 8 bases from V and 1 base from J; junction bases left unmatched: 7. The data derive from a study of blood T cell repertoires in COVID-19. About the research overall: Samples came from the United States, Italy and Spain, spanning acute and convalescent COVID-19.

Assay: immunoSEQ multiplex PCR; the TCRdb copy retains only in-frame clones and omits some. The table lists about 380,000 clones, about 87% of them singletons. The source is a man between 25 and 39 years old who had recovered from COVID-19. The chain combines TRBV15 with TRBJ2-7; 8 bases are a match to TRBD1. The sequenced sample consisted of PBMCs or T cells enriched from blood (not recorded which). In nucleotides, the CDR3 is TGTGCCACCCAAGACAGGGGCCGATCCTACGAGCAGTACTTC. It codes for CATQDRGRSYEQYF.